Below, one TCR beta chain is given with its context. Unique molecular identifiers were built into the TCRbeta library. TCRdb redid the calling of the PCR reads with MiXCR, one entry per CDR3 protein. This table has about 540,000 distinct CDR3 sequences, about a sixth appearing once. Germline loops: CDR1 KGHDR, CDR2 SFDVKD. V lost 9 bases and J 1 base, leaving 12 bases between the germline ends. The CDR3 sequence is 13 residues long. These data belong to a study of T-cell reconstitution after alpha-beta-depleted transplantation in children. This material consisted of PBMCs from the stem cell graft donor, taken from the stem cell graft. The rearrangement uses TRBV24-1 and TRBJ2-7; possible D gene TRBD1, 6 bases. This TCR came from a human donor who donated a stem cell graft to a child with acute lymphoblastic leukemia. CDR3: CATSDQGSYEQYF. The CDR3 DNA is TGTGCCACCTCCGACCAGGGGTCCTACGAGCAGTACTTC.